This T cell receptor beta chain came from a study of blood T cell repertoires in COVID-19. Background on the study: Samples came from the United States, Italy and Spain, spanning acute and convalescent COVID-19. T cells, B-cell-depleted T cells, or PBMCs supplied cDNA or gDNA.

The authors' processing: Nucleated cell number was recorded as an estimate derived from reference gene primer amplification. Clones were read by immunoSEQ multiplex PCR, and TCRdb kept only the in-frame ones, dropping some. V and J calls and clone size are copied from that table; D and trimming were computed from the DNA. Found here are about 60,000 clones, roughly 85% of them singletons; the top ten hold 35% to 50%. The CDR3 has 15 amino acids. CDR1 is MDHEN and CDR2 is SYDVKM in the germline V gene. J was trimmed by 6 bases and V by 9 bases; bases with no gene match: 13. V usage is TRBV28 and J usage is TRBJ2-2; 7 bases match TRBD2. Material: peripheral blood. The sequence was collected from a human donor in a cohort sampled during active COVID-19. In DNA, the CDR3 is TGTGCCAGTGCCGGGCAAAACGCGGGGGCCGGGGAGCTGTTTTTT. Amino acids: CASAGQNAGAGELFF.